The entry that follows covers one TCR beta chain sequence. This record comes from a study of cytomegalovirus exposure and HLA in healthy donors. V was cut by 9 bases and J by 3 bases, with 12 bases left in between. From germline, CDR1 is LNHDA and CDR2 SQIVND (reference sequence). CDR3 length: 13 residues. Measured with immunoSEQ multiplex PCR; TCRdb has only the in-frame clones, and not every one. The table includes roughly 130,000 clones, roughly nine tenths detected once. The sequence was obtained from a man in his late teens or twenties in good health and CMV-seronegative. The chain has TRBV19 and TRBJ1-5, with a weak D call TRBD1 (6 bases). Material: PBMCs. As DNA, the CDR3 is TGTGCCAGCGGCGGGGGCTTCAATCAGCCCCAGCATTTT. Translating it yields CASGGGFNQPQHF.